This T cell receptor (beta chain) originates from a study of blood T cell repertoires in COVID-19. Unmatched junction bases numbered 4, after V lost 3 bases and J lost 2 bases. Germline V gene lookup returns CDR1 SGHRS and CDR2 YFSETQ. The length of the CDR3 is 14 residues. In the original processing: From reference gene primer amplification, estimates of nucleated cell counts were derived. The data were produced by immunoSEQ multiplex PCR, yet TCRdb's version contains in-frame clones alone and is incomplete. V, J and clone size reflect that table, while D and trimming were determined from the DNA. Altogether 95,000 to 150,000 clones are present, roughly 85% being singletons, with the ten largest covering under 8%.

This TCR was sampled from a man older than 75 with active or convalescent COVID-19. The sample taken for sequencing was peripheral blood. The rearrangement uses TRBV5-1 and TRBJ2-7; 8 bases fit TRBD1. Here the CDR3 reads CASSYGTGAYEQYF. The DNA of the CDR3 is TGCGCCAGCAGCTACGGGACAGGAGCCTACGAGCAGTACTTC.